This T cell receptor (beta chain) was recovered during a study of response to subunit inactivated influenza vaccine. MiXCR was run by TCRdb on the RT-PCR reads, yielding one entry per CDR3 protein. The table lists about 530,000 distinct CDR3 sequences, 12% of them singletons, with about 10% in the top ten. V was clipped by 6 bases and J by 1 base, with 7 bases between them. Germline V gives CDR1 LGHDT, CDR2 YNNKEL (reference sequence). This CDR3 has 14 amino acids. Findings and limits, study-wide: The authors suggested that few new T cells are recruited per seasonal influenza vaccination.

About this clonotype itself: Its matching antigen is unknown.

The V call is TRBV3-1, the J call TRBJ2-6; D unclear. The sample here was PBMCs from blood, taken on the day of vaccination. The receptor's source is a man aged 50-60 years who received an inactivated influenza vaccine. CDR3: CASRQLSGANVLTF. The CDR3 coding sequence is TGTGCCAGCAGACAGTTGTCTGGGGCCAACGTCCTGACTTTC.